The rows below give T cell receptor beta chains drawn from one sample of a study of T cell responses to AZD1222 COVID-19 vaccine. Clones were read by immunoSEQ multiplex PCR, and TCRdb kept only the in-frame ones, dropping some. The sample consists of 150,000 to 200,000 clones, around 87% of them appearing once. The sample was peripheral blood, taken on day 0 of AZD1222 vaccination. These receptors all come from an adult in good health. Each CDR3 is given without its conserved first and last residue.

v_gene	j_gene	CDR3aa
TRBV3-1/TRBV3-2	TRBJ2-3	ASSQGSTGTDTQY
TRBV5-4	TRBJ2-3	ASREGVDTQY
TRBV7-8	TRBJ1-1	ASSLVDRADTEAF
TRBV6-2/TRBV6-3	TRBJ1-2	ASSYYPPGLRYGYT
TRBV10-2	TRBJ2-1	ASSDLWTSGGSNEQF
TRBV5-1	TRBJ1-3	ASSLTGTGNTIY
TRBV7-9	TRBJ1-6	ASSLLDSPLH
TRBV4-3	TRBJ2-3	ASSQDRVRDTQY
TRBV7-2	TRBJ1-5	ASSLEPGGNQPQH
TRBV6-2/TRBV6-3	TRBJ1-1	ASSYSRGADEAF
TRBV6-5	TRBJ1-3	ASSGQVLSGNTIY
TRBV2	TRBJ2-7	ATKAGGLFYEQY
TRBV12-5	TRBJ2-7	ARTQRGRTRWEQY
TRBV28	TRBJ1-5	ASREGNQPQH
TRBV30	TRBJ2-2	AWSVETGASTGELF
TRBV30	TRBJ1-1	AWNSGDRGYAF
TRBV7-3	TRBJ1-1	ASSPRVGLNTEAF
TRBV7-9	TRBJ2-1	ASSPRVKVPNNEQF
TRBV29-1	TRBJ2-2	SVVGTGELF
TRBV3-1/TRBV3-2	TRBJ1-2	ASRDGTVDGYT
TRBV30	TRBJ2-5	AWSYGSSPGTQY
TRBV6-5	TRBJ1-6	ASSWSLGGLSSPLH
TRBV30	TRBJ2-1	AWSTRLAERNNEQF
TRBV7-8	TRBJ1-3	ASSPGALGGNTIY
TRBV9	TRBJ1-2	ASSGLIGYT
TRBV3-1/TRBV3-2	TRBJ1-2	ASSRTGEVYGYT
TRBV6-1	TRBJ2-1	ASSERDRVWVNEQF
TRBV4-3	TRBJ2-2	ASSQGSLANTGELF
TRBV28	TRBJ2-3	ASSSPDGGGTDTQY
TRBV5-1	TRBJ1-1	ASSSGNTEAF
TRBV11-3	TRBJ2-2	ASSRGSAERTGELF
TRBV6-5	TRBJ1-3	ASSPRRDHIY
TRBV7-9	TRBJ1-1	ASSLRSANTEAF
TRBV19	TRBJ1-2	ASSISGTNYGYT
TRBV2	TRBJ1-6	ASRTRVEGSPLH
TRBV19	TRBJ1-3	ARYRDLAGNTIY
TRBV9	TRBJ2-1	ASSVGTNFNNEQF
TRBV5-6	TRBJ2-5	ASSFRVGRSQETQY
TRBV30	TRBJ2-7	AWSVDGSYEQY
TRBV27	TRBJ1-4	ASSFGTGFVEKLF
TRBV12-3/TRBV12-4	TRBJ1-2	ASSATDSGYT
TRBV7-9	TRBJ1-6	ASSFTQGSPLH
TRBV19	TRBJ2-5	ASSPTGEGTQETQY
TRBV6-2/TRBV6-3	TRBJ2-6	ASSDRRVSGANVLT
TRBV7-6	TRBJ1-1	ASSLEGQGAVTEAF
TRBV5-4	TRBJ2-2	ASHHGRGTGGTGELF
TRBV7-9	TRBJ1-4	ASSPHEGSLEEKLF
TRBV24-1	TRBJ1-5	APYSARRH
TRBV19	TRBJ2-5	ASSKGAGLAGGSGRVKETQY
TRBV6-6	TRBJ2-2	ASRRLANTGELF
TRBV7-9	TRBJ2-3	ASSPRTGRLTDTQY
TRBV18	TRBJ2-7	ASSSRQGLPYEQY
TRBV7-3	TRBJ2-3	ASSLLRGADTQY
TRBV4-2	TRBJ2-2	ASSQDWASGVSGELF
TRBV18	TRBJ1-3	ASSSQGSGNTIY
TRBV23-1	TRBJ2-1	ASSQFEDSYNEQF
TRBV29-1	TRBJ2-3	SVEDEGAGGFSTDTQY
TRBV15	TRBJ2-3	ATSRDSGGADTQY